The table lists the clone carrying this TCR beta chain with a count of one. No antigen is known for it. V was pared by 0 bases and J by 8 bases, with 10 bases between. From germline, CDR1 is WNHNN and CDR2 SYGVQD (reference sequence). This CDR3 is built from 13 residues. The data belong to a study of shared clonotypes between healthy human individuals. Overall study: Per donor, CD8 memory used one plate, CD8 naive used two, CD4 memory used three and CD4 naive used three.

General study points: Clonotypes that were shared across several donors made up approximately 5% of naive CD4 clonotypes.

The authors distributed each subset's genomic DNA evenly over several immunoSEQ plates. Repertoires were generated with immunoSEQ multiplex PCR, while TCRdb's copy carries only in-frame clones and drops some. This table has 950,000 to 1,100,000 clones, about 77% appearing once. Each sample came from a Caucasian adult donor living in Nashville, Tennessee. The sequence was obtained from a man aged 18 to 30 in good health. The rearrangement uses TRBV10-1 and TRBJ1-2; D is uncertain. Material: memory CD4+ T cells sorted from blood. Subset: CD45RA-negative fraction. The CDR3 is CASSESGRDGYTF. The CDR3 DNA is TGCGCCAGCAGTGAGTCGGGCCGTGACGGCTACACCTTC.